The rows below give T cell receptor beta chains drawn from one sample of a study of T cell changes during pregnancy in multiple sclerosis. Profiled with immunoSEQ multiplex PCR; TCRdb holds only in-frame clones, not every one. This table holds 45,000 to 70,000 clones, 92% found once. Sequencing used peripheral blood, obtained in the third trimester of pregnancy. The receptors were gathered from a female donor in good health, enrolled as a control in a pregnancy study. Each CDR3 is given with its conserved first and last residue. Each record gives: D gene, V gene, J gene, CDR3 protein, CDR3 DNA. A D gene is named only where the DNA matches it firmly.

D: -
V: TRBV1
J: TRBJ2-3
CDR3: CTSSQDGSGRAGDF
DNA: TGCACCAGCAGCCAGGATGGAAGCGGGAGGGCAGGGGATTTT

D: -
V: TRBV19
J: TRBJ2-7
CDR3: CASSLNFGLTYEQYF
DNA: TGTGCCAGTAGTCTCAACTTTGGGCTGACCTACGAGCAGTACTTC

D: -
V: TRBV7-9
J: TRBJ1-5
CDR3: CASSPLGGRNQPQHF
DNA: TGTGCCAGCAGCCCCCTGGGGGGAAGGAATCAGCCCCAGCATTTT

D: TRBD1
V: TRBV5-4
J: TRBJ2-5
CDR3: CASSTGQGQETQYF
DNA: TGTGCCAGCAGCACGGGACAGGGACAAGAGACCCAGTACTTC

D: TRBD1
V: TRBV4-3
J: TRBJ1-6
CDR3: CASSQDLDQTGLPLHF
DNA: TGCGCCAGCAGCCAAGATCTCGACCAGACAGGGCTTCCCCTCCACTTT

D: TRBD1
V: TRBV18
J: TRBJ1-6
CDR3: CASSPFAGTGNSPLHF
DNA: TGTGCCAGCTCACCATTTGCCGGGACAGGCAATTCACCCCTCCACTTT

D: TRBD2
V: TRBV15
J: TRBJ2-1
CDR3: CATSRPSGGYNEQFF
DNA: TGTGCCACCAGCAGACCGAGCGGGGGTTACAATGAGCAGTTCTTC

D: -
V: TRBV27
J: TRBJ2-1
CDR3: CASSLSIVSGPYNEQFF
DNA: TGTGCCAGCAGTTTATCTATAGTTAGCGGCCCCTACAATGAGCAGTTCTTC

D: TRBD1
V: TRBV18
J: TRBJ1-2
CDR3: CASSDGQGYGYTF
DNA: TGTGCCAGCTCAGATGGACAGGGGTATGGCTACACCTTC

D: TRBD2
V: TRBV7-8
J: TRBJ2-7
CDR3: CASSLPRTSGGPSSYEQYF
DNA: TGTGCCAGCAGCCTACCTCGGACTAGCGGGGGACCCAGCTCCTACGAGCAGTACTTC